Following are 27 T cell receptor beta chains from one sample sequenced in a study of T cells in Graves' hyperthyroidism and ophthalmopathy. TCR beta CDR3 sequences were amplified from RNA transcripts. Using the HTBI primer set, a first-round RT-PCR was run on the TCR CDR3. Via MiXCR, TCRdb re-called the multiplex PCR reads, giving one row per CDR3 protein. The sample shows about 640,000 distinct CDR3 sequences, more than 20% of them seen only once. Sequencing was done on a sample of blood. Receptor source: a man aged 25 to 45 with Graves' ophthalmopathy.

In its sample, this clonotype was seen a few times. The rearrangement joins TRBV14 to TRBJ1-6; D remains unclear. Trimming pared 4 bases from V and 1 base from J, leaving 11 bases between. Germline CDR1 is SGHDN and CDR2 is FVKESK. The CDR3 has 16 amino acids. The CDR3 bases are TGTGCCAGCAGCCCCAACCGGAGATCCTATAATTCACCCCTCCACTTT. Translation: CASSPNRRSYNSPLHF.

CDR3 nucleotides: TGTGCCAGCAGCTTAATTGGGAGTGTAGATACGCAGTATTTT. Residues: CASSLIGSVDTQYF. The rearrangement uses TRBV7-9 and TRBJ2-3, with D perhaps TRBD2 (5 bases). The CDR3 has 14 amino acids. V lost 2 bases, J lost 5 bases, and 11 bases lay in between. Germline loops: CDR1 SEHNR, CDR2 FQNEAQ (reference sequence).

V usage is TRBV28 and J usage is TRBJ2-5; D might be TRBD2 (5 bases). CDR1 is MDHEN and CDR2 is SYDVKM in the germline V gene. V lost 3 bases, J lost 5 bases, and 16 bases lay in between. The CDR3 runs 15 residues. The CDR3 sequence is CASSLWKGRRETQYF. Written as DNA, the CDR3 is TGTGCCAGCAGTTTGTGGAAAGGGAGAAGGGAGACCCAGTACTTC.

This chain links TRBV30 with TRBJ2-3; D remains unclear. Trimming took 2 bases from V and 4 from J, leaving 13 bases between them. CDR1 GTSNPN and CDR2 SVGIG come from the germline V gene (reference sequence). The CDR3 loop spans 14 amino acids. As DNA, the CDR3 is TGTGCCTGGAGTCTCCGCCAAGACCCAGATACGCAGTATTTT. This translates into CAWSLRQDPDTQYF. Full variable domain (outside the CDR3, taken from reference TRBV30 and TRBJ2-3): SQTIHQWPATLVQPVGSPLSLECTVEGTSNPNLYWYRQAAGRGLQLLFYSVGIGQISSEVPQNLSASRPQDRQFILSSKKLLLSDSGFYLCAWSLRQDPDTQYFGPGTRLTVL.

This clonotype was recorded a few times. The J gene is TRBJ2-3, the V gene TRBV15; weak D call: TRBD2 (6 bases). V shed 8 bases and J shed 6 bases, with 15 bases lying between them. The CDR3 loop spans 13 amino acids. In germline, CDR1 is LNHNV, CDR2 YYDKDF (reference sequence). The CDR3 loop is CATENSGGDTQYF. In DNA, the CDR3 is TGTGCCACCGAAAATAGCGGCGGGGATACGCAGTATTTT.

The chain uses TRBV28 and TRBJ1-2; 10 positions agree with TRBD1. V shed 5 bases and J 8 bases; nucleotides not matched to a gene: 8. CDR1 is MDHEN, CDR2 SYDVKM, per germline. The CDR3 has 14 amino acids. CDR3 bases: TGTGCCAGCAGTGACCCGACAGGGGGCGTGGGCTACACCTTC. This sequence encodes CASSDPTGGVGYTF.

In this sample, this clonotype turned up many times. The chain couples TRBV28 to TRBJ2-1; D may be TRBD2 (5 bases). V gave up 3 bases and J gave up 6 bases, with 15 bases separating them. The CDR3 spans 15 residues. Germline CDR1 and CDR2: MDHEN and SYDVKM. The CDR3 loop reads CASSFSAAPGNEQFF. The CDR3 DNA reads as TGTGCCAGCAGTTTCTCAGCGGCCCCGGGCAATGAGCAGTTCTTC.

The chain joins TRBV4-1 to TRBJ2-7, with D possibly being TRBD1 (5 bases). The V end lost 0 bases, the J end lost 6 bases, and 12 bases lay between the germline ends. CDR3 length: 14 amino acids. Germline V gene data show CDR1 as MGHRA and CDR2 as YSYEKL. CDR3 sequence reads: CASSQEGARSEQYF. CDR3 in DNA: TGCGCCAGCAGCCAAGAAGGGGCCAGGTCCGAGCAGTACTTC.

This chain links TRBV2 with TRBJ2-2; 7 bases align to TRBD1. The germline CDR1 and CDR2 sequences are SNHLY and FYNNEI. The CDR3 is made up of 15 amino acids. V shed 5 bases and J 4 bases; nucleotides not matched to a gene: 7. DNA for the CDR3: TGTGCCAGCAGTCCCGACAGGGACGTCACCGGGGAGCTGTTTTTT. Its protein product is CASSPDRDVTGELFF.

This clonotype came up a few times. The genes are TRBV7-2 and TRBJ2-2, with 9 bases aligning to TRBD2. Germline loops: CDR1 SGHTA, CDR2 FQGNSA. There are 14 residues in the CDR3. With 6 bases clipped from V and 7 bases from J, the junction kept 6 bases outside the gene matches. The CDR3 region has the DNA TGTGCCAGCAGACGGACTAGCGAGAACGGGGAGCTGTTTTTT. It is translated as CASRRTSENGELFF.

The chain is built from TRBV6-1 and TRBJ2-3; 14 nucleotides line up with TRBD2. Germline values: CDR1 MNHNS, CDR2 SASEGT. The CDR3 has 16 amino acids. The J segment lost 5 bases and the V segment lost 6 bases, leaving 7 bases of the junction unmatched. This CDR3 is CASRGGLAGDKDTQYF. CDR3 nucleotides: TGTGCCAGCAGGGGGGGACTAGCGGGAGATAAAGATACGCAGTATTTT.

This clonotype was counted ten times or more. The rearrangement links TRBV30 to TRBJ2-7; 7 positions agree with TRBD1. The CDR3 covers 12 residues. Germline CDR1 reads GTSNPN; CDR2 reads SVGIG (reference sequence). Trimming removed 7 bases from V and 1 base from J; junction bases left unmatched: 4. CDR3 residues: CAFSGQSYEQYF. Written as DNA, the CDR3 is TGTGCCTTCTCGGGACAGTCCTACGAGCAGTACTTC.

The chain has TRBV7-3 and TRBJ2-5; tentatively, D is TRBD1 (6 bases). Trimming removed 2 bases from V and 4 bases from J, with 14 bases in between. Germline CDR1 SGHTA, CDR2 FQGTGA. The CDR3 covers 15 residues. CDR3 DNA sequence: TGTGCCAGCAGCTTAGGGAACAGGGTCGGAGAGACCCAGTACTTC. Protein sequence: CASSLGNRVGETQYF.

CDR3 sequence (DNA): TGCGCCACCAAACCGGGAGGGACGTCAGGGGCCAACGTCCTGACTTTC. Its protein product is CATKPGGTSGANVLTF. V gene TRBV5-1 combines with J gene TRBJ2-6, with TRBD2 identical over 8 bases. V trimming: 9 bases; J trimming: 4 bases; junction bases outside the gene matches: 12. From germline, CDR1 is SGHRS and CDR2 YFSETQ. The CDR3 is made up of 16 amino acids.

This clonotype came up many times. The chain links TRBV20-1 to TRBJ2-5; TRBD1 agrees at 7 bases. V was clipped by 6 bases and J by 5 bases; unmatched bases: 9. Germline CDR1 reads DFQATT; CDR2 reads SNEGSKA (reference sequence). This CDR3 spans 13 amino acids. The CDR3 DNA sequence: TGCAGTGCCACGTCGACAGGGACGGAGACCCAGTACTTC. Translation: CSATSTGTETQYF.

This clonotype was found a few times. V gene TRBV11-2 combines with J gene TRBJ1-1; the D gene is possibly TRBD1 (5 bases). Germline CDR1 SGHAT, CDR2 FQNNGV. With 1 base removed from V and 5 bases from J, the gap between germline ends came to 17 bases. The CDR3 consists of 16 residues. The CDR3 DNA reads TGTGCCAGCAGCTTAGGTGGGGGGACGAGTGGGACTGAAGCTTTCTTT. Its translation is CASSLGGGTSGTEAFF.

This chain joins TRBV28 and TRBJ2-2; D remains ambiguous. V was clipped by 8 bases and J by 4 bases, with 14 bases between them. Per the germline V gene, CDR1 is MDHEN and CDR2 is SYDVKM. This CDR3 has 14 amino acids. CDR3 coding DNA: TGTGCCAGCGACGGACGGCCTAGCACCGGGGAGCTGTTTTTT. Protein sequence: CASDGRPSTGELFF. Full variable domain (rest looked up from reference TRBV28 and TRBJ2-2): DVKVTQSSRYLVKRTGEKVFLECVQDMDHENMFWYRQDPGLGLRLIYFSYDVKMKEKGDIPEGYSVSREKKERFSLILESASTNQTSMYLCASDGRPSTGELFFGEGSRLTVL.

This clonotype was picked up many times. The chain couples TRBV5-4 to TRBJ2-3; D gene ambiguous. The germline gives CDR1 SGHNT, CDR2 YYREEE (reference sequence). The CDR3 has 13 residues. V lost 2 bases and J 3 bases, leaving 7 bases between the germline ends. The DNA for the CDR3 is TGTGCCAGCAGCTTAGTTGGGACAGATACGCAGTATTTT. Amino acids: CASSLVGTDTQYF.

Only a few counts were recorded for this clonotype. The chain recombines TRBV12-3 or TRBV12-4 with TRBJ2-5; TRBD1 aligns across 12 bases. This CDR3 is built from 15 residues. V lost 6 bases, J lost 5 bases, and 7 bases stayed unmatched. The CDR3 spells CASRSGTGGYETQYF. The CDR3 region has the DNA TGTGCCAGCAGATCGGGGACAGGGGGCTATGAGACCCAGTACTTC.

V usage is TRBV9 and J usage is TRBJ1-2; no clear D. The CDR3 runs to 11 residues. Germline V gene lookup returns CDR1 SGDLS and CDR2 YYNGEE. V was trimmed by 3 bases and J by 6 bases, leaving 6 bases between them. In DNA form, the CDR3 reads TGTGCCAGCAGCGCGGTGAATGGCTACACCTTC. This encodes CASSAVNGYTF.

A few counts support this clonotype. The V call is TRBV6-1, the J call TRBJ2-3; maybe TRBD2 (5 bases). Germline V gene lookup returns CDR1 MNHNS and CDR2 SASEGT. The CDR3 contains 14 residues. V shed 0 bases and J shed 6 bases, with 10 bases lying between them. CDR3 in DNA: TGTGCCAGCAGTGAAGCGAGCGGTGCGGATACGCAGTATTTT. This sequence encodes CASSEASGADTQYF.

The J gene is TRBJ1-5, the V gene TRBV6-2 or TRBV6-3, with 7 bases lining up with TRBD1. Germline V gene data show CDR1 as MNHEY and CDR2 as SVGEGT. The CDR3 loop spans 15 amino acids. Trimming cost V 5 bases and J 0 bases; bases outside gene matches: 4. CDR3 in DNA: TGTGCCAGCAGTCGTGGGACAGTTAGCAATCAGCCCCAGCATTTT. Encoded protein: CASSRGTVSNQPQHF.

The chain combines TRBV6-1 with TRBJ1-5; 9 bases match TRBD1. Germline V lookup: CDR1 MNHNS, CDR2 SASEGT. The trim removed 5 bases at V and 4 bases at J, leaving 3 bases unmatched. This CDR3 contains 14 residues. This CDR3 is CASSHGTGNQPQHF. The CDR3 nucleotides read TGTGCCAGCAGTCATGGGACAGGGAATCAGCCCCAGCATTTT.

A few counts support this clonotype. The J gene is TRBJ2-1, the V gene TRBV6-1; TRBD2 might be the D (6 bases). Deletions cut 10 bases from V and 7 bases from J, with 26 bases between. The CDR3 is 16 amino acids. CDR1 is MNHNS, CDR2 SASEGT, per germline. The CDR3 loop is CATSVRGYSPSNEQFF. The CDR3 nucleotides are TGTGCCACCTCCGTGCGGGGCTACTCGCCCTCAAATGAGCAGTTCTTC.

This clonotype was detected a few times. The chain joins TRBV6-5 to TRBJ1-5, with TRBD1 identical over 7 bases. CDR1 is MNHEY, CDR2 SVGAGI, per germline. The J segment lost 2 bases and the V segment lost 5 bases, leaving 6 bases of the junction unmatched. This CDR3 has 15 amino acids. Here the CDR3 reads CASSQGGAGNQPQHF. CDR3 sequence (DNA): TGTGCCAGCAGTCAGGGGGGGGCGGGCAATCAGCCCCAGCATTTT.

This clonotype was seen ten or more times. The V and J genes are TRBV20-1 and TRBJ1-1, with unresolved D. V was cut by 0 bases and J by 5 bases, with 13 bases left in between. The length of the CDR3 is 14 residues. Germline loops: CDR1 DFQATT, CDR2 SNEGSKA (reference sequence). CDR3 sequence reads: CSARDGTLGTEAFF. The CDR3 nucleotides read TGCAGTGCTAGAGATGGTACCCTCGGGACTGAAGCTTTCTTT.

This clonotype was counted a few times. The chain combines TRBV4-1 with TRBJ1-1; a weak D match, TRBD1 (5 bases). V lost 6 bases to trimming and J lost 4 bases, with 24 bases between them. The CDR3 runs 17 residues. The germline gives CDR1 MGHRA, CDR2 YSYEKL. The CDR3 DNA reads as TGCGCCAGCAGGCCAGGCCCCCTTGGGGACGGGGCCACTGAAGCTTTCTTT. Translated, it gives CASRPGPLGDGATEAFF.